Listed here are 11 T cell receptor beta chains from one sample, sequenced in a study of cytomegalovirus exposure and HLA in healthy donors. Libraries were prepared by immunoSEQ multiplex PCR; TCRdb keeps only in-frame clonotypes and omits some of them. The sample has roughly 130,000 clones, roughly nine tenths seen once. The material sequenced was PBMCs. These receptors were collected from a man aged 18 to 30 in good health and CMV-seronegative.

The V gene is TRBV6-5, the J gene TRBJ2-2; 7 bases match TRBD1. Germline V lookup: CDR1 MNHEY, CDR2 SVGAGI. Losses at the gene ends were 6 bases for V and 4 bases for J; bases not matched to a gene: 5. This CDR3 contains 14 residues. CDR3 bases: TGTGCCAGCAGCTCAGACAGGGCCACCGGGGAGCTGTTTTTT. Translated: CASSSDRATGELFF.

The rearrangement joins TRBV5-4 to TRBJ2-7; a weak D match, TRBD2 (5 bases). The CDR3 contains 14 residues. V lost 1 base and J 0 bases, leaving 8 bases between the germline ends. Germline V gene data show CDR1 as SGHNT and CDR2 as YYREEE (reference sequence). CDR3: CASSLLGSSYEQYF. Here the CDR3 DNA reads TGTGCCAGCAGCTTGTTAGGGAGCTCCTACGAGCAGTACTTC.

This chain links TRBV7-8 with TRBJ2-5; 7 nucleotides line up with TRBD2. Germline CDR1 SGHVS, CDR2 FQNEAQ. J was trimmed by 3 bases and V by 3 bases; bases with no gene match: 1. This CDR3 has 13 residues. The CDR3 bases are TGTGCCAGCAGCTTTCGGGGGGAAGAGACCCAGTACTTC. Translating gives CASSFRGEETQYF.

The chain has TRBV6-6 and TRBJ2-7; TRBD2 is a possible D gene (6 bases). Trimming took 4 bases from V and 4 from J, leaving 14 bases between them. The germline CDR1 and CDR2 sequences are MNHNY and SVGAGI (reference sequence). CDR3 length equals 14 residues. DNA for the CDR3: TGTGCCAGCAGTTCGGACTACCCGACATACGAGCAGTACTTC. Residues: CASSSDYPTYEQYF.

The chain employs TRBV5-1 and TRBJ2-5; 11 nucleotides match TRBD2. Germline lookup yields CDR1 SGHRS and CDR2 YFSETQ. V was clipped by 4 bases and J by 4 bases; unmatched bases: 15. This CDR3 has 18 residues. CDR3 protein: CASSPLLGLAENGETQYF. The CDR3 nucleotides are TGCGCCAGCAGCCCGCTTCTGGGACTAGCGGAGAATGGAGAGACCCAGTACTTC.

This chain connects TRBV7-8 to TRBJ1-2, with D possibly being TRBD1 (6 bases). Germline V gene sequence: CDR1 SGHVS, CDR2 FQNEAQ. The CDR3 is made up of 11 amino acids. Deletions cut 4 bases from V and 10 bases from J, with 10 bases between. As DNA, the CDR3 is TGTGCCAGCAGCTCACAGGGATCCTACACCTTC. Its translation is CASSSQGSYTF.

This clone was counted once. V usage is TRBV2 and J usage is TRBJ1-5; TRBD1 might be the D (5 bases). The CDR3 loop spans 14 amino acids. V was shortened by 3 bases and J by 5 bases, with 11 bases between the two germline ends. CDR1 is SNHLY, CDR2 FYNNEI, per germline. This CDR3 reads CASSDRAWDQPQHF. CDR3 in DNA: TGTGCCAGCAGTGACAGGGCCTGGGATCAGCCCCAGCATTTT.

The V gene is TRBV11-2, the J gene TRBJ2-7; D gene unclear. Trimming cost V 0 bases and J 0 bases, with 6 bases left between them. This CDR3 has 14 amino acids. Looked up from germline, CDR1 is SGHAT and CDR2 is FQNNGV. The CDR3 DNA reads as TGTGCCAGCAGCTTAGAGTACAGCTCCTACGAGCAGTACTTC. This encodes CASSLEYSSYEQYF.

The chain couples TRBV7-2 to TRBJ2-7; 8 bases fit TRBD1. The trim removed 7 bases at V and 2 bases at J, leaving 10 bases unmatched. CDR3 length equals 15 residues. Germline loops: CDR1 SGHTA, CDR2 FQGNSA. The CDR3 bases are TGTGCCAGCATCTCTAGGACAGGGCTTCCCTACGAGCAGTACTTC. It is translated as CASISRTGLPYEQYF.

V is TRBV10-3 and J is TRBJ1-5, with 7 positions matching TRBD1. Germline lookup yields CDR1 ENHRY and CDR2 SYGVKD. The CDR3 loop spans 15 amino acids. V lost 2 bases and J lost 9; bases outside the gene matches: 10. CDR3 region: CAISEQSPGGAPQHF. The CDR3, as DNA: TGTGCCATCAGTGAGCAGAGCCCAGGGGGTGCGCCCCAGCATTTT.

This chain links TRBV5-5 with TRBJ1-6, with no clear D. The CDR3 runs 15 residues. The germline CDR1 and CDR2 sequences are SGHKS and YYEKEE (reference sequence). V was trimmed by 1 base and J by 10 bases, leaving 15 bases between them. In DNA, the CDR3 is TGTGCCAGCAGCTTGTGGAATGCCGGAGCCTCACCCCTCCACTTT. This codes for CASSLWNAGASPLHF.